The 10 T cell receptor beta chains reported below all come from one sample, sequenced in a study of shared clonotypes between healthy human individuals. Using immunoSEQ multiplex PCR, the repertoire was profiled, and TCRdb retains in-frame clones only, with some absent. The sample records about 1.9 million clones, approximately 92% being singletons. CD8 cells regarded as naive lacked CD45RO, were positively chosen for CCR7, and omitted terminally differentiated effector memory CD45RA+ cells. Sequencing was performed on naive CD8+ T cells from PBMCs. The origin of the receptors is a young man in good health. Some clones in this sample may be carry-over from other donors' samples.

The V and J genes are TRBV6-6 and TRBJ2-3; D is unresolved. This CDR3 has 12 amino acids. Germline V lookup: CDR1 MNHNY, CDR2 SVGAGI (reference sequence). With 7 bases removed from V and 5 bases from J, the gap between germline ends came to 10 bases. CDR3 bases: TGTGCCAGCATGGAGAACGGAGATACGCAGTATTTT. It specifies CASMENGDTQYF.

The J gene is TRBJ1-2, the V gene TRBV13; D possibly corresponds to TRBD1 (5 bases). CDR3 length: 15 amino acids. V gave up 4 bases and J gave up 0 bases, with 12 bases separating them. From germline, CDR1 is PRHDT and CDR2 FYEKMQ (reference sequence). CDR3 in amino acids: CASSSGTDANYGYTF. The CDR3 nucleotides are TGTGCCAGCAGCTCTGGGACGGACGCTAACTATGGCTACACCTTC.

This chain uses TRBV19 with TRBJ1-1, with TRBD1 as a possible D gene (5 bases). The CDR3 totals 15 residues. Trimming took off 7 bases at V and 2 bases at J, with 17 bases between the two ends. The germline V gene encodes CDR1 LNHDA and CDR2 SQIVND (reference sequence). The CDR3 DNA is TGTGCCAGTACCCCTTGGGGGGATGTAAACACTGAAGCTTTCTTT. Translated, it gives CASTPWGDVNTEAFF.

Of note for this clone: At one of its ends the junction is not consistent with the germline gene, which may arise from a read error. V usage is TRBV7-9 and J usage is TRBJ2-3, with TRBD2 matching over 10 bases. Looked up from germline, CDR1 is SEHNR and CDR2 is FQNEAQ (reference sequence). The CDR3 contains 16 residues. In nucleotides, the CDR3 is TGTGCCAGCAGTTTAGCGGGAGGAGACTCGGTAGATACGCAGTATTTT. Its translation is CASSLAGGDSVDTQYF.

The V gene is TRBV6-1, the J gene TRBJ1-5; a possible D gene is TRBD1 (6 bases). This CDR3 region has 14 residues. Germline V gene lookup returns CDR1 MNHNS and CDR2 SASEGT. V shed 6 bases and J shed 2 bases, with 11 bases lying between them. The CDR3 sequence: CASSEDSGNQPQHF. In nucleotides, the CDR3 is TGTGCCAGCAGCGAGGACAGTGGCAATCAGCCCCAGCATTTT.

This clone came up once. The chain combines TRBV9 with TRBJ2-5, with 9 bases matching TRBD1. This CDR3 comprises 15 residues. CDR1 SGDLS and CDR2 YYNGEE come from the germline V gene. The V gene end was trimmed by 6 bases and the J gene end by 3 bases; junction bases not matched to a gene: 9. The CDR3 DNA sequence: TGTGCCAGCACCAAAGCCGGGACAGGGAAAGAGACCCAGTACTTC. Its protein is CASTKAGTGKETQYF.

This chain connects TRBV28 to TRBJ1-2; D unclear. This CDR3 comprises 13 residues. V shed 1 base and J shed 5 bases, with 8 bases lying between them. From germline, CDR1 is MDHEN and CDR2 SYDVKM. The CDR3 DNA follows: TGTGCCAGCAGTTTATTGCAGACATATGGCTACACCTTC. This translates into CASSLLQTYGYTF.

The chain is built from TRBV2 and TRBJ2-1, with 9 bases lining up with TRBD2. V lost 8 bases to trimming and J lost 4 bases; unmatched junction nucleotides: 9. The CDR3 has 15 amino acids. CDR1 and CDR2 from the germline V gene are SNHLY and FYNNEI. In DNA form, the CDR3 reads TGTGCCAGCGTTATAGCGGGAGAGGGGTACAATGAGCAGTTCTTC. It yields the protein CASVIAGEGYNEQFF.

The J gene is TRBJ1-5, the V gene TRBV27, with D unresolved. V shed 4 bases and J shed 1 base, with 20 bases lying between them. The germline V gene encodes CDR1 MNHEY and CDR2 SMNVEV (reference sequence). This CDR3 region has 18 residues. CDR3 in amino acids: CASSSSGSRGVSNQPQHF. The CDR3 DNA reads TGTGCCAGCAGTTCCTCCGGGAGCCGCGGTGTGAGCAATCAGCCCCAGCATTTT.

The chain is built from TRBV6-6 and TRBJ2-5; possible D gene TRBD1, 6 bases. This CDR3 spans 14 amino acids. Germline loops: CDR1 MNHNY, CDR2 SVGAGI (reference sequence). The V end was cut by 5 bases, the J end by 2 bases, with 12 bases between. The CDR3 loop is CASSQYRVQETQYF. DNA for the CDR3: TGTGCCAGCAGTCAATACAGGGTTCAAGAGACCCAGTACTTC.